This TCR beta chain was recorded in a study of T cell changes during pregnancy in multiple sclerosis. The assay was immunoSEQ multiplex PCR, and TCRdb's table has in-frame clones only and misses some. The table lists about 69,000 clones, approximately 92% of them singletons, with roughly 2% in the top ten. Germline CDR1 and CDR2: SGHTA and FQGTGA. The CDR3 consists of 13 residues. Trimming shortened V by 1 base and J by 4 bases, and 7 bases separated the two germline ends. This TCR was sampled from a female donor in good health, enrolled as a control in a pregnancy study. Here the sequenced sample was peripheral blood, taken in the third trimester of pregnancy. This sequence joins TRBV7-3 and TRBJ2-5; weak D call: TRBD2 (5 bases). The CDR3 sequence is CASSLNRGETQYF. For the CDR3, the DNA is TGTGCCAGCAGCTTAAACCGGGGAGAGACCCAGTACTTC.